These T cell receptor beta chains were read from a single sample in a study of cytomegalovirus exposure and HLA in healthy donors. Here immunoSEQ multiplex PCR was the method, and the copy in TCRdb shows in-frame clones only, minus some. There are about 170,000 clones in the sample; 60% to 80% occur only once, and more than 0.75% lies in the top ten. Sequenced sample: PBMCs. The receptors come from a woman in her 50s in good health and CMV-seropositive. Each CDR3 is given with its conserved first and last residue. A D gene is named only where the DNA matches it firmly. Where a row states a size, it is once, few, many or the class of an expanded clone; other rows omit it.

>.|TRBV27|TRBJ1-6|.
TGTGCCAGCCTCCCCACCACAGCCTCACCGAATTCACCCCTCCACTTT
CASLPTTASPNSPLHF
>.|TRBV30|TRBJ2-2|TRBD2
TGTGCCTGGAGTGTACCGGGGTCCGGGTTAGCGGGGAGAACCGGGGAGCTGTTTTTT
CAWSVPGSGLAGRTGELFF
>.|TRBV7-7|TRBJ2-3|TRBD2
TGTGCTAGCAGCCCAGCCGCGGGAGGCCTGACAGATACGCAGTATTTT
CASSPAAGGLTDTQYF
>.|TRBV6-1|TRBJ2-7|TRBD1
TGTGCCAGCAGTCGCCCCAGACAGGGAGAAGGCGAGCAGTACTTC
CASSRPRQGEGEQYF
>.|TRBV19|TRBJ1-1|.
TGTGCCAGTAGTCGGTCCAGGCGGGGGAACACTGAAGCTTTCTTT
CASSRSRRGNTEAFF
>.|TRBV5-1|TRBJ2-5|TRBD1
TGCGCCAGCAGCTTGGCGGGACAGGGTTTGGAGACCCAGTACTTC
CASSLAGQGLETQYF
>.|TRBV9|TRBJ2-1|.
TGTGCCAGCAGCGTAGATCTGACTCCTCGCTCCTACAATGAGCAGTTCTTC
CASSVDLTPRSYNEQFF
>.|TRBV10-3|TRBJ2-2|.
TGTGCCATCGAAACGGGGGGCTCGAACACCGGGGAGCTGTTTTTT
CAIETGGSNTGELFF
>.|TRBV9|TRBJ1-2|TRBD1
TGTGCCAGCAGCGTAGACCCCTCAGGGGGCACGGGCTACACCTTC
CASSVDPSGGTGYTF
>.|TRBV7-2|TRBJ2-1|.
TGTGCCAGCAGCTTAGATTCAGGGCGTTACAATGAGCAGTTCTTC
CASSLDSGRYNEQFF
>once|TRBV6-5|TRBJ2-7|TRBD1
TGTGCCAGCAGACGACAGGGGAGCTCCTACGAGCAGTACTTC
CASRRQGSSYEQYF
>once|TRBV19|TRBJ1-2|.
TGTGCCAGTAGTACACCCACACAGGGCTACTTCGCTAACTATGGCTACACCTTC
CASSTPTQGYFANYGYTF
>.|TRBV7-2|TRBJ2-2|.
TGTGCCACCAGTGAACTCAGAGCGGAAGCCGGGGAGCTGTTTTTT
CATSELRAEAGELFF
>.|TRBV6-6|TRBJ2-2|TRBD2
TGTGCCAGCAGTCCAGCCGGGACTAGTGGTACCGGGGAGCTGTTTTTT
CASSPAGTSGTGELFF
>.|TRBV13|TRBJ2-7|.
TGTGCCAGCAGCTTATCCGATTGGGGGACACCCCTCTCCTACGAGCAGTACTTC
CASSLSDWGTPLSYEQYF
>.|TRBV7-2|TRBJ2-7|.
TGTGCCAGCAGCCTCAGTTTGGGTGCGGGTGGGCTCTACGAGCAGTACTTC
CASSLSLGAGGLYEQYF
>few|TRBV12-5|TRBJ2-2|.
TGTGCTAGTGGACCGGACAGAACCGGGGAGCTGTTTTTT
CASGPDRTGELFF
>.|TRBV7-2|TRBJ1-2|TRBD1
TGTGCCAGCAGTCCGGGGGGGACAGCCTATGGCTACACCTTC
CASSPGGTAYGYTF
>.|TRBV28|TRBJ2-7|TRBD1
TGTGCCAGCAGTTACCGGGACAGATACGAGCAGTACTTC
CASSYRDRYEQYF
>.|TRBV28|TRBJ2-7|TRBD2
TGTGCCAGCAGTCCGCGGACTAGCGGGGGGATGTACGAGCAGTACTTC
CASSPRTSGGMYEQYF
>.|TRBV5-4|TRBJ2-3|TRBD2
TGTGCCAGCAGCCCCGTCCGGGAGGGCACAGATACGCAGTATTTT
CASSPVREGTDTQYF
>.|TRBV18|TRBJ2-3|.
TGTGCCAGCTCACTGGCGGGAAGCACAGATACGCAGTATTTT
CASSLAGSTDTQYF
>.|TRBV4-1|TRBJ2-1|.
TGCGCCAGCAGCCAAGGGGCGTTTTACCCCTACAATGAGCAGTTCTTC
CASSQGAFYPYNEQFF
>.|TRBV11-2|TRBJ1-1|TRBD1
TGTGCCAGCAGCTGGACAGGGGGCACTGAAGCTTTCTTT
CASSWTGGTEAFF
>few|TRBV7-2|TRBJ2-7|.
TGTGCCAGCAGCTTAAATAAATACGAGCAGTACTTC
CASSLNKYEQYF
>once|TRBV7-2|TRBJ2-7|.
TGTGCCAGCAGCTTAGTTGGACACTACGAGCAGTACTTC
CASSLVGHYEQYF